The 29 T cell receptor beta chains below come from one sample, sequenced in a study of patients and donors after allogeneic stem cell transplantation. TCRdb itself ran the RT-PCR reads through MiXCR, one entry per CDR3 protein. Here the sample spans around 150,000 distinct CDR3 sequences, about a third being singletons. The sequencing input was blood, either unsorted or a sorted T cell fraction (not recorded which). The receptor set was obtained from a human donor who was either an allogeneic HSCT recipient or a stem cell or donor lymphocyte infusion donor (not recorded which). It is not recorded whose cells these are; they may come from a transplant donor.

The chain couples TRBV20-1 to TRBJ2-7; D gene unclear. The V end lost 0 bases, the J end lost 3 bases, and 9 bases lay between the germline ends. Per germline, CDR1 DFQATT and CDR2 SNEGSKA (reference sequence). The CDR3 is made up of 13 amino acids. The CDR3 bases are TGCAGTGCTAGAGACAGCCTTTACTACGAGCAGTACTTC. It encodes CSARDSLYYEQYF.

This clonotype was detected a few times. V and J are TRBV5-1 and TRBJ1-1; 8 nucleotides line up with TRBD1. The V gene end was trimmed by 1 base and the J gene end by 5 bases; junction bases not matched to a gene: 7. This CDR3 is built from 15 residues. Germline values: CDR1 SGHRS, CDR2 YFSETQ. CDR3 in amino acids: CASSLSQGAGTEAFF. DNA of the CDR3: TGCGCCAGCAGCTTGAGTCAGGGGGCTGGAACTGAAGCTTTCTTT.

The chain links TRBV12-3 or TRBV12-4 to TRBJ2-4, with D tentatively TRBD1 (6 bases). This CDR3 spans 13 amino acids. V lost 3 bases and J lost 7, with 10 bases in between. The CDR3 reads CASSLGDKNIQYF. As DNA, the CDR3 is TGTGCCAGCAGTTTGGGGGACAAGAACATTCAGTACTTC.

As to this clonotype: Possible read error: a much larger clone is one base away. The chain employs TRBV4-2 and TRBJ1-5, with D uncertain. Germline CDR1 reads LGHNA; CDR2 reads YNFKEQ. The length of the CDR3 is 12 residues. Here the CDR3 reads CVSSQDEGPQHF. The CDR3 nucleotides read TGTGTCAGCAGCCAAGATGAGGGGCCCCAGCATTTT.

This chain connects TRBV2 to TRBJ1-1; D is unresolved. V lost 6 bases and J lost 0, with 11 bases in between. The CDR3 covers 14 residues. The germline gives CDR1 SNHLY, CDR2 FYNNEI. In DNA, the CDR3 is TGTGCCAGCAGACGAGGCCTCATGAACACTGAAGCTTTCTTT. Its protein is CASRRGLMNTEAFF.

This chain uses TRBV12-3 or TRBV12-4 with TRBJ1-5, with D perhaps matching TRBD1 (5 bases). This CDR3 has 15 amino acids. Trimming removed 6 bases from V and 0 bases from J, with 12 bases in between. The CDR3 DNA follows: TGTGCCAGCAGCGGTCGGGGGTTTAGCAATCAGCCCCAGCATTTT. Its protein product is CASSGRGFSNQPQHF.

The chain joins TRBV12-3 or TRBV12-4 to TRBJ1-5; 10 bases are shared with TRBD1. The trim removed 6 bases at V and 9 bases at J, leaving 8 bases unmatched. CDR3 length: 14 residues. The CDR3 sequence is CASSLGQGFPPQHF. CDR3 coding DNA: TGTGCCAGCAGCCTGGGACAGGGGTTCCCGCCCCAGCATTTT.

The rearrangement uses TRBV6-5 and TRBJ1-2, with 7 bases identical to TRBD1. The CDR3 spans 17 residues. V trimming: 6 bases; J trimming: 4 bases; junction bases outside the gene matches: 17. Germline CDR1 reads MNHEY; CDR2 reads SVGAGI. CDR3 coding DNA: TGTGCCAGCAGCCAGGGGACAGATAGTATCTGGCGCTATGGCTACACCTTC. It codes for CASSQGTDSIWRYGYTF.

This clonotype was recorded a few times. This chain joins TRBV10-3 and TRBJ1-5; D is uncertain. Trimming left V 4 bases short and J 1 base short, with 5 bases between. Germline loops: CDR1 ENHRY, CDR2 SYGVKD. The CDR3 sequence is 13 residues long. DNA of the CDR3: TGTGCCATCAGTGCAGGCAGCAATCAGCCCCAGCATTTT. Amino acids: CAISAGSNQPQHF.

This clonotype was picked up one time. The chain recombines TRBV6-2 or TRBV6-3 with TRBJ1-1; D is unclear. The V end lost 2 bases, the J end lost 3 bases, and 16 bases lay between the germline ends. The germline gives CDR1 MNHEY, CDR2 SVGEGT. The CDR3 is 16 residues long. This CDR3 reads CASSYPVLWGYTEAFF. The CDR3 DNA is TGTGCCAGCAGTTACCCCGTCCTATGGGGATACACTGAAGCTTTCTTT.

The rearrangement uses TRBV19 and TRBJ2-2, with 10 bases aligning to TRBD1. The CDR3 runs to 15 residues. With V trimmed by 6 bases and J by 3 bases, 4 bases remained unmatched. CDR1 and CDR2 from the germline V gene are LNHDA and SQIVND (reference sequence). CDR3 bases: TGTGCCAGTAGGCGACAGGGGGCGGACACCGGGGAGCTGTTTTTT. Protein product: CASRRQGADTGELFF.

V usage is TRBV9 and J usage is TRBJ1-1, with 11 nucleotides matching TRBD1. J gave up 4 bases and V 4 bases, and 6 bases lay outside the gene matches. From germline, CDR1 is SGDLS and CDR2 YYNGEE. The CDR3 covers 15 residues. The CDR3 reads CASSPGTGGGTEAFF. In DNA, the CDR3 is TGTGCCAGCAGCCCAGGGACAGGGGGAGGCACTGAAGCTTTCTTT.

The genes are TRBV4-2 and TRBJ1-2; 8 nucleotides match TRBD1. With 4 bases clipped from V and 6 bases from J, the junction kept 16 bases outside the gene matches. The CDR3 loop spans 17 amino acids. The V gene's germline CDR1 is LGHNA and CDR2 YNFKEQ. For the CDR3, the DNA is TGTGCCAGCAGCCTCAATACGGACTCAGGGGGCCAGGATGGCTACACCTTC. Translating gives CASSLNTDSGGQDGYTF.

The V call is TRBV20-1, the J call TRBJ1-5, with unresolved D. Germline CDR1 DFQATT, CDR2 SNEGSKA (reference sequence). The V and J ends lost 3 bases and 1 base respectively, with 7 bases between them. The length of the CDR3 is 13 residues. The CDR3 spells CSAREDSNQPQHF. In DNA, the CDR3 is TGCAGTGCTAGGGAAGACAGCAATCAGCCCCAGCATTTT.

The J gene is TRBJ2-7, the V gene TRBV3-1; D not certain. Trimming shortened V by 1 base and J by 2 bases, and 18 bases separated the two germline ends. Germline assignment: CDR1 LGHDT and CDR2 YNNKEL (reference sequence). The CDR3 is 17 amino acids. In nucleotides, the CDR3 is TGTGCCAGCAGCCAAGGAGTGCGGCTGGCCGAAACCTACGAGCAGTACTTC. Translating gives CASSQGVRLAETYEQYF.

This clonotype was seen a few times. The chain has TRBV15 and TRBJ1-1, with D perhaps TRBD1 (5 bases). V was trimmed by 6 bases and J by 1 base, leaving 12 bases between them. CDR1 and CDR2 from the germline V gene are LNHNV and YYDKDF (reference sequence). This CDR3 is 14 amino acids long. CDR3 bases: TGTGCCACCAGTCCGGGACCTTCGAACACTGAAGCTTTCTTT. This translates into CATSPGPSNTEAFF.

This clonotype showed up many times. This rearrangement joins TRBV12-3 or TRBV12-4 to TRBJ1-5, with D tentatively TRBD1 (5 bases). This CDR3 spans 14 amino acids. V lost 3 bases to trimming and J lost 2 bases, with 8 bases between them. The CDR3 DNA follows: TGTGCCAGCAGTTTGGGGGGTGGCAATCAGCCCCAGCATTTT. It yields the protein CASSLGGGNQPQHF.

The rearrangement joins TRBV9 to TRBJ1-2; 7 nucleotides match TRBD1. The CDR3 spans 15 residues. Germline-derived CDR1 and CDR2 are SGDLS and YYNGEE. V lost 4 bases to trimming and J lost 3 bases; unmatched junction nucleotides: 9. In DNA form, the CDR3 reads TGTGCCAGCAGCACCCAGGGGACAGAGGACTATGGCTACACCTTC. This gives the protein CASSTQGTEDYGYTF.

The chain links TRBV9 to TRBJ2-3; no clear D gene. The CDR3 totals 16 residues. In germline, CDR1 is SGDLS, CDR2 YYNGEE. V lost 6 bases to trimming and J lost 0 bases, with 17 bases between them. The CDR3 here is CASKGAANTSTDTQYF. As DNA, the CDR3 is TGTGCCAGCAAGGGCGCGGCAAATACTAGCACAGATACGCAGTATTTT.

This clonotype showed up just a few times. The CDR3 DNA reads as TGTGCCAGCAGCCTCCCGGGACAGGAATTGGGATATGGCTACACCTTC. Its translation is CASSLPGQELGYGYTF. The genes are TRBV7-9 and TRBJ1-2; 8 bases are shared with TRBD1. In germline, CDR1 is SEHNR, CDR2 FQNEAQ (reference sequence). The CDR3 length is 16 residues. With V trimmed by 5 bases and J by 5 bases, 13 bases remained unmatched.

The rearrangement links TRBV4-2 to TRBJ2-7, with 7 nucleotides matching TRBD2. Germline V gives CDR1 LGHNA, CDR2 YNFKEQ. Trimming removed 2 bases from V and 4 bases from J; junction bases left unmatched: 8. The CDR3 is 15 residues long. CDR3 coding DNA: TGTGCCAGCAGCCAAAGGCGGGGGAAACTGTACGAGCAGTACTTC. This codes for CASSQRRGKLYEQYF.

This rearrangement joins TRBV28 to TRBJ1-4; no reliable D call. From germline, CDR1 is MDHEN and CDR2 SYDVKM. Trimming cost V 3 bases and J 8 bases, with 10 bases left between them. CDR3 size: 13 residues. In DNA, the CDR3 is TGTGCCAGCAGTTTGGCCCTAGGGGAAAAACTGTTTTTT. It encodes CASSLALGEKLFF.

The rearrangement joins TRBV10-3 to TRBJ1-1, with D unresolved. The germline V and J ends were trimmed by 5 bases and 0 bases, with 13 bases remaining between them. The CDR3 spans 15 residues. Germline-derived CDR1 and CDR2 are ENHRY and SYGVKD. The CDR3 DNA follows: TGTGCCATCAGTCAGACTCTCGACATGAACACTGAAGCTTTCTTT. Amino acid sequence: CAISQTLDMNTEAFF.

This clonotype turned up a few times. This sequence joins TRBV12-3 or TRBV12-4 and TRBJ2-5; 9 bases line up with TRBD2. The CDR3 extends over 14 amino acids. V lost 8 bases to trimming and J lost 7 bases; unmatched junction nucleotides: 11. This CDR3 reads CASGIPGTSTTQYF. DNA for the CDR3: TGTGCCAGCGGGATACCCGGGACTAGCACGACCCAGTACTTC.

In regard to this clonotype: The junction departs from germline at one end; a sequencing error may be responsible. This chain connects TRBV7-9 to TRBJ1-1; 7 bases agree with TRBD1. This CDR3 comprises 16 residues. The germline V gene encodes CDR1 SEHNR and CDR2 FQNEAQ (reference sequence). The CDR3 sequence is CASSSPTGKGNAEAFF. The CDR3 DNA is TGTGCCAGCAGCTCCCCGACAGGGAAGGGGAACGCTGAAGCTTTCTTT.

This clonotype was observed at least ten times. V usage is TRBV28 and J usage is TRBJ1-5, with 7 bases fitting TRBD1. The J segment lost 4 bases and the V segment lost 6 bases, leaving 3 bases of the junction unmatched. Germline CDR1 MDHEN, CDR2 SYDVKM. The CDR3 is 13 amino acids. CDR3 residues: CASRTGRNQPQHF. In DNA, the CDR3 is TGTGCCAGCAGGACAGGGAGGAATCAGCCCCAGCATTTT.

This chain uses TRBV20-1 with TRBJ1-1; D gene unclear. Germline lookup yields CDR1 DFQATT and CDR2 SNEGSKA (reference sequence). Trimming cost V 3 bases and J 1 base, with 9 bases left between them. The CDR3 consists of 13 residues. CDR3 region: CSARVQSNTEAFF. CDR3 in DNA: TGCAGTGCTAGGGTACAGTCGAACACTGAAGCTTTCTTT.

This clonotype has a handful of counts. The rearrangement joins TRBV28 to TRBJ1-2; 8 nucleotides align to TRBD1. CDR3 length equals 15 residues. The ends lost 4 bases at V and 5 bases at J; junction bases unmatched: 9. Germline-derived CDR1 and CDR2 are MDHEN and SYDVKM. Here the CDR3 reads CASSSGQGSGYGYTF. The CDR3 DNA reads as TGTGCCAGCAGTTCCGGACAGGGATCAGGTTATGGCTACACCTTC.

The chain links TRBV10-2 to TRBJ1-1; TRBD1 matches at 7 bases. The CDR3 is made up of 14 amino acids. In germline, CDR1 is WSHSY, CDR2 SAAADI. V shed 6 bases and J 2 bases; nucleotides not matched to a gene: 6. CDR3 nucleotide sequence: TGCGCCAGCAGGGAGGGGACAGCCAACACTGAAGCTTTCTTT. This gives the protein CASREGTANTEAFF.